This T cell receptor beta chain was sequenced during a study of cytomegalovirus exposure and HLA in healthy donors. Amplification used 60 Vbeta primers and 13 Jbeta primers. Here immunoSEQ multiplex PCR was the method, and the copy in TCRdb shows in-frame clones only, minus some. The sample features about 160,000 clones, with approximately 2.3% in its top ten. The CDR3 has 15 amino acids. The V gene end was trimmed by 2 bases and the J gene end by 8 bases; junction bases not matched to a gene: 7. Germline V gives CDR1 LGHNA, CDR2 YSLEER. V usage is TRBV4-3 and J usage is TRBJ2-1; 9 bases agree with TRBD2. The sequencing input was PBMCs. The clonotype comes from a man aged 30 to 39 in good health and CMV-seronegative. The CDR3 DNA reads TGCGCCAGCAGCCAATCCCTAGCGGGGACTCATGAGCAGTTCTTC. It specifies CASSQSLAGTHEQFF.